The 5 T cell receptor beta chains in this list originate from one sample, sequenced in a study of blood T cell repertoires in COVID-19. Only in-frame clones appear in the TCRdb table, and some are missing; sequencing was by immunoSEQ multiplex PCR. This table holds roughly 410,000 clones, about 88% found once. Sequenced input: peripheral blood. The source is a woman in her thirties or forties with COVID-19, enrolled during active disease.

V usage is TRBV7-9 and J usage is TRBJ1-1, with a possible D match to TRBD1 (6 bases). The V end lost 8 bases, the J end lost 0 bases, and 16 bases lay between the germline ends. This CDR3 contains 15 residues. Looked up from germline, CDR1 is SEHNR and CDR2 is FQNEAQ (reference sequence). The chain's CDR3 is CASLLRGLMNTEAFF. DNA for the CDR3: TGTGCCAGCCTACTGCGGGGGCTGATGAACACTGAAGCTTTCTTT.

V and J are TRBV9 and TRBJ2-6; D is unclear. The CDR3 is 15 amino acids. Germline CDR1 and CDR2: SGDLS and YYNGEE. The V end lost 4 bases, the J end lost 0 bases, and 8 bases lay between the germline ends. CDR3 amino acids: CASSPQVSGANVLTF. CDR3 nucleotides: TGTGCCAGCAGCCCCCAGGTCTCTGGGGCCAACGTCCTGACTTTC.

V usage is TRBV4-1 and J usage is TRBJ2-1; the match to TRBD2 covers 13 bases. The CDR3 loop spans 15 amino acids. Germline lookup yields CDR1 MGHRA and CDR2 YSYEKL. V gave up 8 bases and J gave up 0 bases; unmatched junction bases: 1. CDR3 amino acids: CASRLAGGSYNEQFF. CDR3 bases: TGCGCCAGCCGACTAGCGGGGGGCTCCTACAATGAGCAGTTCTTC.

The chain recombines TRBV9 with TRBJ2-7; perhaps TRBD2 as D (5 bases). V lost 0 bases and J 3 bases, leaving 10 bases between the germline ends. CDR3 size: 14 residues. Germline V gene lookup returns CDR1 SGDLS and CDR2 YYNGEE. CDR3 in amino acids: CASSVGRGNYEQYF. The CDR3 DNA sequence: TGTGCCAGCAGCGTAGGTCGGGGAAACTACGAGCAGTACTTC.

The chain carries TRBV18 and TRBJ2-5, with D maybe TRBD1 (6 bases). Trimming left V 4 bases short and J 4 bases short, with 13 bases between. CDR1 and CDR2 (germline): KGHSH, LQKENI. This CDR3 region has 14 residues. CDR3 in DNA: TGTGCCAGCTCACGGACAGAATTAGTAGAGACCCAGTACTTC. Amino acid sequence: CASSRTELVETQYF.